The 17 T cell receptor beta chains reported below all come from one sample, sequenced in a study of blood T cell repertoires in COVID-19. Measured with immunoSEQ multiplex PCR; TCRdb has only the in-frame clones, and not every one. Altogether 150,000 to 200,000 clones are present, roughly 80% being singletons, with the ten largest covering over 9.5%. Sequenced sample: PBMCs or T cells enriched from blood (not recorded which). These receptors all stem from a man aged 50-60 years who had recovered from COVID-19.

V and J are TRBV7-6 and TRBJ2-2; TRBD2 matches at 13 bases. This CDR3 spans 16 amino acids. Trimming removed 6 bases from V and 4 bases from J; junction bases left unmatched: 5. Germline values: CDR1 SGHVS, CDR2 FNYEAQ. In nucleotides, the CDR3 is TGTGCCAGCAGTACTAGCGGGGGGGCGGTCACCGGGGAGCTGTTTTTT. Residues: CASSTSGGAVTGELFF.

This clone was seen once. This chain uses TRBV9 with TRBJ2-3; 9 bases are a match to TRBD2. V dropped 0 bases and J dropped 5; count of bases not matched to a gene: 13. This CDR3 has 18 residues. Germline CDR1 SGDLS, CDR2 YYNGEE. The CDR3 is CASSVGSLRAGGGDTQYF. As DNA, the CDR3 is TGTGCCAGCAGCGTAGGCTCCTTGCGAGCGGGGGGTGGAGATACGCAGTATTTT. Combining the CDR3 with reference TRBV9 and TRBJ2-3 gives the whole variable domain DSGVTQTPKHLITATGQRVTLRCSPRSGDLSVYWYQQSLDQGLQFLIQYYNGEERAKGNILERFSAQQFPDLHSELNLSSLELGDSALYFCASSVGSLRAGGGDTQYFGPGTRLTVL.

A single count supports this clone. The chain uses TRBV4-1 and TRBJ2-5; 7 nucleotides align to TRBD1. V was clipped by 5 bases and J by 5 bases; unmatched bases: 8. Germline V gene lookup returns CDR1 MGHRA and CDR2 YSYEKL. This CDR3 contains 14 residues. CDR3 sequence (DNA): TGCGCCAGCAGCTCCTCGACAGGGATGGAGACCCAGTACTTC. It translates to CASSSSTGMETQYF.

The chain uses TRBV3-1 (or the pseudogene TRBV3-2) and TRBJ1-2; 10 bases fit TRBD1. V shed 5 bases and J 3 bases; nucleotides not matched to a gene: 6. CDR3 length equals 15 residues. CDR1 and CDR2 (germline): LGHDT, YNNKEL (reference sequence). CDR3: CASSVGTGAYYGYTF. CDR3 in DNA: TGTGCCAGCAGCGTCGGGACAGGGGCCTACTATGGCTACACCTTC.

This clone was picked up one time. This sequence joins TRBV27 and TRBJ1-4; the D is unclear. The V and J ends lost 8 bases and 8 bases respectively, with 15 bases between them. CDR3 length equals 13 residues. Germline CDR1 MNHEY, CDR2 SMNVEV (reference sequence). CDR3 protein: CASRSNRREKLFF. The CDR3 coding sequence is TGTGCCAGCCGTTCCAACCGGCGGGAAAAACTGTTTTTT.

The chain uses TRBV7-6 and TRBJ1-1; 7 nucleotides agree with TRBD1. Losses at the gene ends were 3 bases for V and 0 bases for J; bases not matched to a gene: 4. The CDR3 runs 15 residues. Germline V CDR1 and CDR2: SGHVS, FNYEAQ. The CDR3 DNA follows: TGTGCCAGCAGCTTGACTACAGGGGTGAACACTGAAGCTTTCTTT. Its protein is CASSLTTGVNTEAFF.

The chain combines TRBV19 with TRBJ2-7; D may be TRBD2 (5 bases). Germline V gene lookup returns CDR1 LNHDA and CDR2 SQIVND (reference sequence). V lost 10 bases to trimming and J lost 2 bases, with 18 bases between them. There are 14 residues in the CDR3. CDR3 amino acids: CATTPREGTYEQYF. The CDR3 DNA reads as TGTGCCACTACGCCCCGTGAGGGAACCTACGAGCAGTACTTC.

V and J are TRBV27 and TRBJ1-1, with a possible D match to TRBD1 (5 bases). Germline CDR1 and CDR2: MNHEY and SMNVEV (reference sequence). The CDR3 totals 13 residues. Trimming took 2 bases from V and 3 from J, leaving 7 bases between them. The chain's CDR3 is CASSLGGDTEAFF. As DNA, the CDR3 is TGTGCCAGCAGTTTAGGGGGGGACACTGAAGCTTTCTTT.

V and J are TRBV4-3 and TRBJ2-3, with D possibly TRBD1 on 5 matching bases. V was trimmed by 0 bases and J by 0 bases, leaving 10 bases between them. Germline loops: CDR1 LGHNA, CDR2 YSLEER. This CDR3 is 16 amino acids long. CDR3 in DNA: TGCGCCAGCAGCCAAGATTACAGGCTAAGCACAGATACGCAGTATTTT. It encodes CASSQDYRLSTDTQYF.

This chain joins TRBV4-1 and TRBJ1-2, with 9 bases fitting TRBD1. After removal of 3 bases from V and 3 bases from J, the junction contained 5 bases not matched to a gene. This CDR3 contains 15 residues. The germline gives CDR1 MGHRA, CDR2 YSYEKL. The DNA for the CDR3 is TGCGCCAGCAGCCACCCACAGGGGGCCGACTATGGCTACACCTTC. Protein: CASSHPQGADYGYTF.

V is TRBV7-2 and J is TRBJ2-3; 11 nucleotides match TRBD2. This CDR3 comprises 17 residues. Germline V gene data show CDR1 as SGHTA and CDR2 as FQGNSA. Trimming removed 5 bases from V and 6 bases from J; junction bases left unmatched: 13. CDR3 in amino acids: CASSQIAGGYQSDTQYF. CDR3 bases: TGTGCCAGCAGCCAGATAGCGGGGGGGTACCAGAGCGATACGCAGTATTTT.

The CDR3 spells CAGFPGLEGNNEQFF. CDR3 coding DNA: TGTGCCGGATTCCCGGGACTAGAGGGGAACAATGAGCAGTTCTTC. This chain joins TRBV30 and TRBJ2-1; 8 nucleotides align to TRBD2. V was clipped by 8 bases and J by 5 bases; unmatched bases: 14. Germline V CDR1 and CDR2: GTSNPN, SVGIG (reference sequence). The CDR3 extends over 15 amino acids.

The chain uses TRBV5-7 and TRBJ2-2; D unclear. TRBV5-7 is marked as an open reading frame, function uncertain. The CDR3 sequence is 12 residues long. With 0 bases removed from V and 8 bases from J, the gap between germline ends came to 5 bases. Here the CDR3 reads CASSLEAGELFF. The CDR3 coding sequence is TGTGCCAGCAGCTTGGAAGCGGGGGAGCTGTTTTTT.

V is TRBV7-2 and J is TRBJ1-3; D possibly corresponds to TRBD1 (5 bases). The V and J ends lost 5 bases and 4 bases respectively, with 12 bases between them. Germline assignment: CDR1 SGHTA and CDR2 FQGNSA. The CDR3 consists of 14 residues. CDR3 region: CASSLQGSGNTIYF. CDR3 sequence (DNA): TGTGCCAGCAGCCTCCAGGGTTCGGGAAACACCATATATTTT. Drawing the rest from reference TRBV7-2 and TRBJ1-3, the complete variable domain is GAGVSQSPSNKVTEKGKDVELRCDPISGHTALYWYRQSLGQGLEFLIYFQGNSAPDKSGLPSDRFSAERTGGSVSTLTIQRTQQEDSAVYLCASSLQGSGNTIYFGEGSWLTVV.

The J gene is TRBJ1-4, the V gene TRBV2, with 8 bases identical to TRBD1. This CDR3 has 14 amino acids. Germline V gives CDR1 SNHLY, CDR2 FYNNEI. The V segment lost 6 bases and the J segment 7 bases; nucleotides outside the gene matches: 7. The chain's CDR3 is CASSPWTGSEKLFF. CDR3 in DNA: TGTGCCAGCAGCCCCTGGACAGGGTCTGAAAAACTGTTTTTT. The full variable domain, rest sourced from reference TRBV2 and TRBJ1-4, is EPEVTQTPSHQVTQMGQEVILRCVPISNHLYFYWYRQILGQKVEFLVSFYNNEISEKSEIFDDQFSVERPDGSNFTLKIRSTKLEDSAMYFCASSPWTGSEKLFFGSGTQLSVL.

The chain employs TRBV4-1 and TRBJ1-2; D is uncertain. CDR1 is MGHRA, CDR2 YSYEKL, per germline. The CDR3 is 19 residues long. Trimming shortened V by 1 base and J by 2 bases, and 23 bases separated the two germline ends. In nucleotides, the CDR3 is TGCGCCAGCAGCCAAGGGGGTTGGTTACGGGGAGGCACCAACTATGGCTACACCTTC. Its protein product is CASSQGGWLRGGTNYGYTF.

Worth noting for this clone: The same CDR3 arises from other DNA sequences in this sample as well. The rearrangement joins TRBV27 to TRBJ1-2; no clear D gene. V was pared by 2 bases and J by 5 bases, with 9 bases between. CDR3 length: 13 residues. In germline, CDR1 is MNHEY, CDR2 SMNVEV (reference sequence). CDR3 DNA sequence: TGTGCCAGCAGTTTAAGTCGGAGTTATGGCTACACCTTC. Its translation is CASSLSRSYGYTF.